These T cell receptor beta chains were read from a single sample in a study of blood T cell repertoires in COVID-19. Method: immunoSEQ multiplex PCR; TCRdb's copy keeps in-frame clones and lacks some. This sample yields about 280,000 clones, of which approximately 85% are seen a single time; 4% to 6% belongs to the top ten. Material for sequencing was peripheral blood. The receptors here all came from a man aged 45-60 years with active or convalescent COVID-19. Each CDR3 is given with its conserved first and last residue. The D gene is left open where the match is weak. Not all rows give a size; the values are once, few, many and, for expanded clones, a class.

TRBV7-9	-	TRBJ1-1	-	TGTGCCAGCAGCTTTACAGGGCGGGCGGGCACTGAAGCTTTCTTT	CASSFTGRAGTEAFF
TRBV27	TRBD1	TRBJ2-7	once	TGTGCCAGCAGAACGGACAGGGGAGCCTACGAGCAGTACTTC	CASRTDRGAYEQYF
TRBV30	-	TRBJ2-1	-	TGTGCCTGGAGTGTATCGGAGGGGTTAAACAGATTCAATGAGCAGTTCTTC	CAWSVSEGLNRFNEQFF
TRBV19	TRBD1	TRBJ2-2	-	TGTGCCACTTGGGACAGATACACCGGGGAGCTGTTTTTT	CATWDRYTGELFF
TRBV9	-	TRBJ2-2	-	TGTGCCAGCAGCGTAGAGGAACCATACAGGGTCACCGGGGAGCTGTTTTTT	CASSVEEPYRVTGELFF
TRBV28	-	TRBJ1-2	-	TGTGCCAGCAGTGGGGGCGGACAAGTAGCTAACTATGGCTACACCTTC	CASSGGGQVANYGYTF
TRBV19	TRBD1	TRBJ1-5	-	TGTGCCAGTAGCATCCCAGGGGGCGGTCAGCCCCAGCATTTT	CASSIPGGGQPQHF
TRBV10-3	-	TRBJ2-5	-	TGTGCCATCAGTGAGAGACAAGGCGGGCGTGAGACCCAGTACTTC	CAISERQGGRETQYF
TRBV29-1	-	TRBJ2-5	-	TGCAGCGCAGGAGGGTGGAGGTCACAAGAGACCCAGTACTTC	CSAGGWRSQETQYF
TRBV24-1	TRBD1	TRBJ2-2	-	TGTGCCACCAGTGAGGGGACAGGGTACACCGGGGAGCTGTTTTTT	CATSEGTGYTGELFF
TRBV18	-	TRBJ1-5	-	TGTGCCAGCTCACCGACCGGCGAATCAGGAGGTCAGCCCCAGCATTTT	CASSPTGESGGQPQHF
TRBV2	TRBD1	TRBJ1-4	few	TGTGCCAGCAGTCTCGATGGGTTGGACAGGTTCAGATCTCGAGAAAAACTGTTTTTT	CASSLDGLDRFRSREKLFF
TRBV5-4	-	TRBJ2-7	-	TGTGCCAGCAGCCAGACGGAGGACGAGCAGTACTTC	CASSQTEDEQYF
TRBV5-4	TRBD2	TRBJ2-7	-	TGTGCCAGCAGCCCGGGACTAGCGGGCTACGAGCAGTACTTC	CASSPGLAGYEQYF
TRBV2	TRBD2	TRBJ2-2	few	TGTGCCAGCAGGGAGACTAGCGGAGAGACCGGGGAGCTGTTTTTT	CASRETSGETGELFF
TRBV18	TRBD1	TRBJ2-2	-	TGTGCCAGCTCACCTGGCGCGGGACAGGGGCGCACCGGGGAGCTGTTTTTT	CASSPGAGQGRTGELFF
TRBV9	-	TRBJ2-4	-	TGTGCCAGCAGCGTTCTTCCCGGGGAGAAAAACATTCAGTACTTC	CASSVLPGEKNIQYF
TRBV7-6	TRBD2	TRBJ2-3	few	TGTGCCAGCAGCTTAGCCCTTAGCGGGAGTAGGAAAGATACGCAGTATTTT	CASSLALSGSRKDTQYF
TRBV7-9	TRBD2	TRBJ2-5	-	TGTGCCAGCAGCTGGCGCCGGCTAGCGGGAGTAGGGGAGACCCAGTACTTC	CASSWRRLAGVGETQYF
TRBV10-3	-	TRBJ2-1	-	TGTGCCATCTCCCGGACACTGGTCGCTGAGCAGTTCTTC	CAISRTLVAEQFF
TRBV2	-	TRBJ2-3	-	TGTGCCAGCAGTGAACTAGATACGCAGTATTTT	CASSELDTQYF
TRBV5-4	TRBD1	TRBJ2-3	-	TGTGCCAGCAGCGGGGGGACAGGCTCTTGGACAGATACGCAGTATTTT	CASSGGTGSWTDTQYF
TRBV19	-	TRBJ1-5	once	TGTGCCAGTAGTTGGAGTGTGGGGGGACTTCAGCCCCAGCATTTT	CASSWSVGGLQPQHF
TRBV19	-	TRBJ1-5	-	TGTGCCAGTAGTATTCGAACAGGACCCAATCAGCCCCAGCATTTT	CASSIRTGPNQPQHF
TRBV7-2	TRBD1	TRBJ2-3	-	TGTGCCAGCAGTTTCAGGGGGCGCAGCACAGATACGCAGTATTTT	CASSFRGRSTDTQYF
TRBV28	-	TRBJ1-2	-	TGTGCCAGCAGTTCCCCCTCTATGACAGGCCCCGATATCTACACCTTC	CASSSPSMTGPDIYTF
TRBV28	-	TRBJ1-1	-	TGTGCCAGCAGTTTCGGGGTTTACACTGAAGCTTTCTTT	CASSFGVYTEAFF
TRBV5-1	-	TRBJ1-4	-	TGCGCCAGCAGCCTGAGTGGGGACATGAGTGGAAAACTGTTTTTT	CASSLSGDMSGKLFF
TRBV4-3	-	TRBJ1-6	many	TGCGCCAGCAGCCAAGATTGGCGAGGCGCGGGTTCACCCCTCCACTTT	CASSQDWRGAGSPLHF
TRBV5-1	-	TRBJ2-3	-	TGCGCCAGCAGCTTGGCCACAGAAGTAGATACGCAGTATTTT	CASSLATEVDTQYF
TRBV20-1	-	TRBJ1-3	-	TGCAGTGCTAGTGACAGGCTTGGAGGAAACACCATATATTTT	CSASDRLGGNTIYF
TRBV27	-	TRBJ2-7	many	TGTGCCAGCAGTTTTCAGGGATTTTCCTACGAGCAGTACTTC	CASSFQGFSYEQYF
TRBV4-1	TRBD1	TRBJ2-3	-	TGCGCCAGCAGCCGGGACAGGGGAACCTTAGGCACAGATACGCAGTATTTT	CASSRDRGTLGTDTQYF
TRBV28	TRBD1	TRBJ1-5	once	TGTGCCAGCAGGGCAACGGGGGGGCAGGGGGTAAGTCAGCCCCAGCATTTT	CASRATGGQGVSQPQHF
TRBV18	-	TRBJ1-1	few	TGTGCCAGCTCACCACCATTTTCAGAGAACACTGAAGCTTTCTTT	CASSPPFSENTEAFF
TRBV28	-	TRBJ1-6	-	TGTGCCAGCAGTTTATTTCCTCCAGGCCGATCACCCCTCCACTTT	CASSLFPPGRSPLHF
TRBV30	TRBD2	TRBJ2-7	-	TGTGCCTGGAGGTTCACCGGGGGAGGGATATACTTC	CAWRFTGGGIYF
TRBV7-3	TRBD2	TRBJ2-3	-	TGTGCCAGCAGCCTAGAGGGGCGGGAGGGCCACGGCACAGATACGCAGTATTTT	CASSLEGREGHGTDTQYF
TRBV9	-	TRBJ1-1	-	TGTGCCAGCAGCGCACAGGGAAGTACTGAAGCTTTCTTT	CASSAQGSTEAFF
TRBV7-7	-	TRBJ2-3	-	TGTGCCAGCAGCCCCAACAGGGAAGATACGCAGTATTTT	CASSPNREDTQYF
TRBV4-1	-	TRBJ1-2	-	TGCGCCAGCAGCCAAGTGGGGGGTCCTAACTATGGCTACACCTTC	CASSQVGGPNYGYTF
TRBV30	-	TRBJ1-1	once	TGTGCCTGGAGTCGGACCCGGGGCACTGAAGCTTTCTTT	CAWSRTRGTEAFF
TRBV5-1	TRBD2	TRBJ2-7	-	TGCGCCAGCAGCCGATCGGGGGGAAACTACGAGCAGTACTTC	CASSRSGGNYEQYF
TRBV9	TRBD2	TRBJ2-1	-	TGTGCCAGCAGCCCCCTGAGCGGGAGGGTGGATGAGCAGTTCTTC	CASSPLSGRVDEQFF
TRBV25-1	-	TRBJ1-2	-	TGTGCCAGCCTAGGGGGAGCAGGAGCTAACTATGGCTACACCTTC	CASLGGAGANYGYTF
TRBV10-3	-	TRBJ1-1	-	TGTGCCATCAGTACAACAGGGCCGACGAACACTGAAGCTTTCTTT	CAISTTGPTNTEAFF
TRBV19	TRBD1	TRBJ2-1	-	TGTGCCAGTACCAGGATTGGACAGGGTTACAATGAGCAGTTCTTC	CASTRIGQGYNEQFF
TRBV2	-	TRBJ2-6	-	TGTGCCAGTGCTGGGGCCGGGGCCAACGTCCTGACTTTC	CASAGAGANVLTF
TRBV18	TRBD1	TRBJ2-5	-	TGTGCCAGCTCACAAACGACAGGGACGGGGGAGACCCAGTACTTC	CASSQTTGTGETQYF
TRBV12-3/TRBV12-4	-	TRBJ1-5	-	TGTGCCAGCAGTTCCCTTGGCAATCAGCCCCAGCATTTT	CASSSLGNQPQHF
TRBV3-1/TRBV3-2	-	TRBJ1-5	-	TGTGCCAGCAGCCAACAGTTAGCTCAGCCCCAGCATTTT	CASSQQLAQPQHF
TRBV11-2	-	TRBJ2-2	-	TGTGCCAGCAGCCCCGACATCGGGGAGCTGTTTTTT	CASSPDIGELFF
TRBV5-1	TRBD2	TRBJ2-1	once	TGCGCCAGCAGCGGGGGGACTAGCGGGAGATCCTACAATGAGCAGTTCTTC	CASSGGTSGRSYNEQFF
TRBV5-1	TRBD2	TRBJ2-7	-	TGCGCCAGCAGCTTGCGGGTCGGCAGGGAGGGCGAGCAGTACTTC	CASSLRVGREGEQYF
TRBV2	-	TRBJ1-2	once	TGTGCCAGCTTGTTGTCGGGGGGCACAGGCTACACCTTC	CASLLSGGTGYTF
TRBV9	-	TRBJ2-7	-	TGTGCCAGCAGCCCCCCGGACAGCTACGAGCAGTACTTC	CASSPPDSYEQYF
TRBV7-9	TRBD2	TRBJ2-7	-	TGTGCCAGCAGCTTATTTAAAGCGGGAGTCAGTGAAGCGCAGTACTTC	CASSLFKAGVSEAQYF